What follows are 32 T cell receptor beta chains derived from one specimen sequenced in a study of blood T cell repertoires in COVID-19. Some clones are missing from TCRdb's copy, which holds only in-frame ones; the method was immunoSEQ multiplex PCR. The sample records 200,000 to 300,000 clones, around four fifths being singletons. Sequencing was done on a sample of peripheral blood. These receptors all come from a woman aged 55-75 years with active or convalescent COVID-19.

The chain links TRBV5-1 to TRBJ2-1; 7 bases align to TRBD2. Trimming at V came to 1 base and at J to 2 bases, leaving 9 bases not matched to a gene. Germline values: CDR1 SGHRS, CDR2 YFSETQ. The CDR3 loop spans 17 amino acids. CDR3 sequence reads: CASSLSAGRPPYNEQFF. CDR3 sequence (DNA): TGCGCCAGCAGCTTGAGCGCCGGGAGGCCCCCCTACAATGAGCAGTTCTTC.

This clone appeared a single time. The chain carries TRBV5-1 and TRBJ2-5; 9 nucleotides line up with TRBD2. V lost 1 base to trimming and J lost 3 bases; unmatched junction nucleotides: 1. This CDR3 region has 14 residues. Per the germline V gene, CDR1 is SGHRS and CDR2 is YFSETQ. DNA for the CDR3: TGCGCCAGCAGCTTGTTAGCGGGAGAAGAGACCCAGTACTTC. It is translated as CASSLLAGEETQYF.

The chain recombines TRBV5-1 with TRBJ2-3; 10 bases are shared with TRBD2. Germline V gene data show CDR1 as SGHRS and CDR2 as YFSETQ. V gave up 4 bases and J gave up 2 bases; unmatched junction bases: 7. The CDR3 is made up of 16 amino acids. The CDR3: CASSGKGLATTDTQYF. The CDR3 nucleotides read TGCGCCAGCAGCGGAAAGGGACTAGCGACCACAGATACGCAGTATTTT.

The genes are TRBV30 and TRBJ1-5, with a weak D call TRBD1 (6 bases). The germline V and J ends were trimmed by 5 bases and 3 bases, with 14 bases remaining between them. Germline assignment: CDR1 GTSNPN and CDR2 SVGIG (reference sequence). The CDR3 has 14 amino acids. The chain's CDR3 is CAWQKTGTNQPQHF. DNA for the CDR3: TGTGCCTGGCAGAAAACAGGGACCAATCAGCCCCAGCATTTT.

The V gene is TRBV14, the J gene TRBJ2-1; TRBD2 matches at 11 bases. CDR3 length equals 13 residues. Trimming cost V 4 bases and J 12 bases; bases outside gene matches: 5. Germline loops: CDR1 SGHDN, CDR2 FVKESK. The chain's CDR3 is CASSPSGRPGQFF. CDR3 coding DNA: TGTGCCAGCAGCCCTAGCGGGAGGCCCGGGCAGTTCTTC.

V gene TRBV18 combines with J gene TRBJ1-1; weak D call: TRBD1 (5 bases). Deletions cut 5 bases from V and 4 bases from J, with 17 bases between. The germline CDR1 and CDR2 sequences are KGHSH and LQKENI. The CDR3 totals 15 residues. The CDR3 sequence is CASSGRVLGVTEAFF. The CDR3 region has the DNA TGTGCCAGCTCAGGCAGGGTGCTAGGGGTCACTGAAGCTTTCTTT.

This chain links TRBV28 with TRBJ1-5; 8 bases align to TRBD1. V shed 6 bases, J shed 7 bases, and the junction held 11 bases outside the gene matches. The germline V gene encodes CDR1 MDHEN and CDR2 SYDVKM. The CDR3 is 15 residues long. The DNA for the CDR3 is TGTGCCAGCAGCGTTCGGACAGGGAGGGAACAGCCCCAGCATTTT. Amino acid sequence: CASSVRTGREQPQHF.

The genes are TRBV10-3 and TRBJ2-4, with 9 positions matching TRBD2. The V gene end was trimmed by 2 bases and the J gene end by 0 bases; junction bases not matched to a gene: 5. CDR3 length: 17 residues. The germline V gene has CDR1 ENHRY and CDR2 SYGVKD. The CDR3: CAISERASGVAKNIQYF. The CDR3 DNA is TGTGCCATCAGTGAGAGGGCTAGCGGGGTAGCCAAAAACATTCAGTACTTC.

V usage is TRBV18 and J usage is TRBJ2-1; TRBD1 matches 12 bases. CDR1 and CDR2 (germline): KGHSH, LQKENI. CDR3 length equals 15 residues. V was clipped by 1 base and J by 7 bases; unmatched bases: 2. Here the CDR3 DNA reads TGTGCCAGCTCACCACAGGGACAGGGGGCTAATGAGCAGTTCTTC. Its translation: CASSPQGQGANEQFF.

V usage is TRBV20-1 and J usage is TRBJ2-5; the D is unclear. The V end was cut by 8 bases, the J end by 0 bases, with 7 bases between. This CDR3 has 11 residues. CDR1 DFQATT and CDR2 SNEGSKA come from the germline V gene (reference sequence). The chain's CDR3 is CSPGNQETQYF. The CDR3, as DNA: TGCAGTCCCGGTAACCAAGAGACCCAGTACTTC.

The chain carries TRBV7-8 and TRBJ2-1; TRBD2 aligns across 11 bases. This CDR3 comprises 17 residues. Germline trimming cut 4 bases from V and 4 bases from J; bases unmatched to any gene: 9. The V gene's germline CDR1 is SGHVS and CDR2 FQNEAQ. CDR3 coding DNA: TGTGCCAGCAGCTGGGGACTAGCGGTGGGGAGGTACAATGAGCAGTTCTTC. This sequence encodes CASSWGLAVGRYNEQFF.

The chain joins TRBV19 to TRBJ1-2; 7 bases are shared with TRBD1. Germline V gives CDR1 LNHDA, CDR2 SQIVND (reference sequence). Trimming took 6 bases from V and 8 from J; bases not matched to a gene: 9. The length of the CDR3 is 13 residues. For the CDR3, the DNA is TGTGCCAGTAGGGGGCAGGGGGACGGAGGCTACACCTTC. It encodes CASRGQGDGGYTF.

The chain links TRBV12-3 or TRBV12-4 to TRBJ1-2; TRBD1 aligns across 7 bases. The CDR3 length is 13 residues. V shed 6 bases and J 6 bases; nucleotides not matched to a gene: 7. The chain's CDR3 is CASSLWDRDGYTF. Here the CDR3 DNA reads TGTGCCAGCAGCCTCTGGGACAGAGATGGCTACACCTTC.

V gene TRBV5-1 combines with J gene TRBJ2-2; D might be TRBD2 (6 bases). V lost 6 bases to trimming and J lost 7 bases, with 10 bases between them. Germline values: CDR1 SGHRS, CDR2 YFSETQ. The CDR3 runs to 12 residues. The CDR3 spells CASKKEGGELFF. The CDR3 DNA follows: TGCGCCAGCAAAAAGGAGGGCGGGGAGCTGTTTTTT.

This clone was seen a single time. This chain joins TRBV27 and TRBJ2-1; 9 nucleotides match TRBD1. With 5 bases clipped from V and 5 bases from J, the junction kept 13 bases outside the gene matches. This CDR3 region has 17 residues. CDR1 is MNHEY, CDR2 SMNVEV, per germline (reference sequence). CDR3 nucleotide sequence: TGTGCCAGCAGTCCCAGCCCGGGACAGGGTTTTGACAATGAGCAGTTCTTC. Encoded protein: CASSPSPGQGFDNEQFF.

CDR3 in DNA: TGTGCCAGCAGGATGAGGGGGAGCTATCAGCCCCAGCATTTT. Amino acids: CASRMRGSYQPQHF. The chain employs TRBV21-1 and TRBJ1-5; TRBD1 is the table's D call and was not checked against the DNA. TRBV21-1 is flagged as a pseudogene. The CDR3 runs to 14 residues.

V and J are TRBV6-5 and TRBJ1-1, with 7 positions matching TRBD1. Per the germline V gene, CDR1 is MNHEY and CDR2 is SVGAGI. This CDR3 is 13 amino acids long. The junction had 5 bases not matched to a gene; V was cut back by 6 bases and J by 4 bases. DNA for the CDR3: TGTGCCAGCAGGCAGGGGGGAGGCACTGAAGCTTTCTTT. As protein: CASRQGGGTEAFF.

This chain connects TRBV6-1 to TRBJ1-1, with D maybe TRBD1 (5 bases). Per the germline V gene, CDR1 is MNHNS and CDR2 is SASEGT. V was cut by 2 bases and J by 7 bases, with 11 bases left in between. The CDR3 covers 13 residues. CDR3 bases: TGTGCCAGCAGTGAATCCCAGGGCCTTGAAGCTTTCTTT. Protein product: CASSESQGLEAFF.

The rearrangement uses TRBV10-3 and TRBJ1-4; 7 bases are a match to TRBD1. This CDR3 is 14 amino acids long. Per germline, CDR1 ENHRY and CDR2 SYGVKD. Trimming at V came to 4 bases and at J to 5 bases, leaving 4 bases not matched to a gene. The CDR3 coding sequence is TGTGCCATCAGTGGGGGACAGCCCAATGAAAAACTGTTTTTT. This gives the protein CAISGGQPNEKLFF.

CDR3 protein: CASSEAGTGFNEQFF. The CDR3 DNA reads TGTGCCAGCAGCGAGGCCGGGACAGGGTTCAATGAGCAGTTCTTC. The rearrangement uses TRBV9 and TRBJ2-1; 9 bases align to TRBD1. Germline trimming cut 3 bases from V and 6 bases from J; bases unmatched to any gene: 7. Germline CDR1 SGDLS, CDR2 YYNGEE. This CDR3 spans 15 amino acids.

The V gene is TRBV27, the J gene TRBJ2-3, with 7 bases that match TRBD1. Germline loops: CDR1 MNHEY, CDR2 SMNVEV (reference sequence). The CDR3 is 16 amino acids. Trimming took 4 bases from V and 0 from J; bases not matched to a gene: 7. The chain's CDR3 is CASSSSGGTSTDTQYF. CDR3 nucleotides: TGTGCCAGCAGTTCATCAGGGGGAACTAGCACAGATACGCAGTATTTT.

This clone was picked up one time. The rearrangement uses TRBV2 and TRBJ1-3; no definite D call. Germline V lookup: CDR1 SNHLY, CDR2 FYNNEI. With 1 base removed from V and 0 bases from J, the gap between germline ends came to 13 bases. The length of the CDR3 is 17 residues. Here the CDR3 DNA reads TGTGCCAGCAGTGAAGACCTTATAGCGGTCTCTGGAAACACCATATATTTT. Its translation is CASSEDLIAVSGNTIYF.

The V gene is TRBV5-1, the J gene TRBJ2-6; the match to TRBD1 covers 8 bases. The CDR3 consists of 17 residues. J was trimmed by 6 bases and V by 1 base; bases with no gene match: 9. The germline CDR1 and CDR2 sequences are SGHRS and YFSETQ. The CDR3 DNA follows: TGCGCCAGCAGCTTGAGGGACAGGCCCCTCGAGGCCAACGTCCTGACTTTC. It specifies CASSLRDRPLEANVLTF.

The chain uses TRBV9 and TRBJ2-2, with TRBD1 identical over 9 bases. Germline V gene lookup returns CDR1 SGDLS and CDR2 YYNGEE. After removal of 5 bases from V and 4 bases from J, the junction contained 6 bases not matched to a gene. The CDR3 contains 15 residues. As DNA, the CDR3 is TGTGCCAGCAGGGGCGGGACAGGGCTCACCGGGGAGCTGTTTTTT. Its translation: CASRGGTGLTGELFF.

V and J are TRBV30 and TRBJ2-1; a possible D gene is TRBD2 (5 bases). V lost 0 bases and J lost 10, with 13 bases in between. Germline-derived CDR1 and CDR2 are GTSNPN and SVGIG (reference sequence). This CDR3 has 13 residues. CDR3 nucleotides: TGTGCCTGGAGTGTAGATAGCGAAGGCGAGCAGTTCTTC. Protein: CAWSVDSEGEQFF.

The rearrangement joins TRBV6-2 or TRBV6-3 to TRBJ2-3; 10 bases are shared with TRBD2. Germline trimming cut 4 bases from V and 4 bases from J; bases unmatched to any gene: 5. This CDR3 has 15 amino acids. Germline loops: CDR1 MNHEY, CDR2 SVGEGT. CDR3 region: CASSWLAGDADTQYF. The CDR3 coding sequence is TGTGCCAGCAGTTGGCTAGCGGGGGATGCAGATACGCAGTATTTT.

This clone was seen just once. V usage is TRBV6-5 and J usage is TRBJ2-1; 7 bases are a match to TRBD2. The germline V gene has CDR1 MNHEY and CDR2 SVGAGI. Trimming cost V 6 bases and J 1 base; bases outside gene matches: 3. CDR3 size: 14 residues. CDR3 protein: CASRPSGSYNEQFF. CDR3 nucleotide sequence: TGTGCCAGCAGGCCTAGCGGATCCTACAATGAGCAGTTCTTC.

This clone was recorded once. The chain employs TRBV4-2 and TRBJ2-3; 11 bases align to TRBD2. V lost 0 bases to trimming and J lost 0 bases; unmatched junction nucleotides: 8. This CDR3 is 19 amino acids long. The germline CDR1 and CDR2 sequences are LGHNA and YNFKEQ. The CDR3 is CASSQDGLAGYSSTDTQYF. Here the CDR3 DNA reads TGTGCCAGCAGCCAAGACGGACTAGCGGGTTATTCTAGCACAGATACGCAGTATTTT.

The chain employs TRBV11-3 and TRBJ2-7; a possible D gene is TRBD1 (5 bases). CDR1 and CDR2 (germline): SGHNT, YENEEA. The CDR3 has 13 amino acids. Between the trimmed V and J ends, which lost 4 bases and 3 bases, there was a span of 10 bases. This CDR3 reads CASSSRQSYEQYF. The DNA for the CDR3 is TGTGCCAGCAGCTCGAGACAGAGCTACGAGCAGTACTTC. The entire variable domain, with the rest obtained from reference TRBV11-3 and TRBJ2-7, is as follows: EAGVVQSPRYKIIEKKQPVAFWCNPISGHNTLYWYLQNLGQGPELLIRYENEEAVDDSQLPKDRFSAERLKGVDSTLKIQPAELGDSAVYLCASSSRQSYEQYFGPGTRLTVT.

The chain recombines TRBV28 with TRBJ1-2, with unresolved D. CDR1 is MDHEN and CDR2 is SYDVKM in the germline V gene. CDR3 length: 13 amino acids. V lost 8 bases to trimming and J lost 7 bases, with 17 bases between them. CDR3 nucleotides: TGTGCCAGCCAGAGGGAGATGCGGGGTGGCTACACCTTC. Amino acid sequence: CASQREMRGGYTF.

The V call is TRBV3-1 (or the pseudogene TRBV3-2), the J call TRBJ1-1; D is possibly TRBD1 (6 bases). Germline CDR1 LGHDT, CDR2 YNNKEL (reference sequence). CDR3 length: 14 residues. Trimming took off 5 bases at V and 5 bases at J, with 15 bases between the two ends. CDR3 amino acids: CASSTHREGTEAFF. As DNA, the CDR3 is TGTGCCAGCAGCACACACAGGGAGGGGACTGAAGCTTTCTTT.

The CDR3 DNA reads as TGTGCCAGCAGCCGCCACAACCAGATTAATGAAAAACTGTTTTTT. It translates to CASSRHNQINEKLFF. The chain recombines TRBV5-4 with TRBJ1-4; no clear D. The germline CDR1 and CDR2 sequences are SGHNT and YYREEE (reference sequence). V lost 4 bases and J lost 4, with 14 bases in between. CDR3 length equals 15 residues. Full variable domain (outside the CDR3, taken from reference TRBV5-4 and TRBJ1-4): ETGVTQSPTHLIKTRGQQVTLRCSSQSGHNTVSWYQQALGQGPQFIFQYYREEENGRGNFPPRFSGLQFPNYSSELNVNALELDDSALYLCASSRHNQINEKLFFGSGTQLSVL.